Each of the 17 T cell receptor beta chains below was sequenced from the same sample in a study of blood T cell repertoires in COVID-19. Profiling relied on immunoSEQ multiplex PCR, and the TCRdb table lists in-frame clones only, not all of them. This sample has 100,000 to 120,000 clones, with about 88% found just once. The sample consisted of peripheral blood. The receptor source for this set is a human donor in a cohort sampled during active COVID-19.

This rearrangement joins TRBV28 to TRBJ1-2; 10 bases fit TRBD1. The trim removed 6 bases at V and 5 bases at J, leaving 6 bases unmatched. Germline CDR1 reads MDHEN; CDR2 reads SYDVKM. The CDR3 has 14 amino acids. The CDR3 region is CASRGGTGEYGYTF. As DNA, the CDR3 is TGTGCCAGCAGAGGGGGGACAGGGGAGTATGGCTACACCTTC.

This clone occurred once. The V and J genes are TRBV12-3 or TRBV12-4 and TRBJ2-3; D is unresolved. CDR3 length equals 12 residues. V lost 3 bases and J lost 4, with 5 bases in between. For the CDR3, the DNA is TGTGCCAGCAGTTTTTACTCAGATACGCAGTATTTT. Its protein is CASSFYSDTQYF.

V gene TRBV28 combines with J gene TRBJ2-3; 7 bases are a match to TRBD2. J gave up 3 bases and V 2 bases, and 11 bases lay outside the gene matches. CDR1 is MDHEN, CDR2 SYDVKM, per germline. The CDR3 sequence is 17 residues long. CDR3 amino acids: CASSLGPFEGGTDTQYF. CDR3 nucleotides: TGTGCCAGCAGTTTAGGCCCCTTTGAGGGAGGGACAGATACGCAGTATTTT.

This rearrangement joins TRBV6-5 to TRBJ1-2, with 7 bases that match TRBD1. The CDR3 covers 12 residues. Germline V gene sequence: CDR1 MNHEY, CDR2 SVGAGI. The V segment lost 2 bases and the J segment 9 bases; nucleotides outside the gene matches: 3. CDR3 amino acids: CASSYVGQSYTF. The CDR3 DNA reads TGTGCCAGCAGTTACGTGGGACAGAGCTACACCTTC.

The V call is TRBV5-5, the J call TRBJ2-3; 7 bases match TRBD1. Trimming removed 4 bases from V and 5 bases from J; junction bases left unmatched: 7. Germline V gives CDR1 SGHKS, CDR2 YYEKEE (reference sequence). The CDR3 is 14 residues long. CDR3 nucleotides: TGTGCCAGCAGCAAGGGACAGTCTAAAGATACGCAGTATTTT. It specifies CASSKGQSKDTQYF. Drawing the rest from reference TRBV5-5 and TRBJ2-3, the complete variable domain is DAGVTQSPTHLIKTRGQQVTLRCSPISGHKSVSWYQQVLGQGPQFIFQYYEKEERGRGNFPDRFSARQFPNYSSELNVNALLLGDSALYLCASSKGQSKDTQYFGPGTRLTVL.

This clone was seen only once. This chain links TRBV19 with TRBJ1-3, with 7 bases matching TRBD1. The junction had 7 bases not matched to a gene; V was cut back by 7 bases and J by 4 bases. Germline CDR1 is LNHDA and CDR2 is SQIVND (reference sequence). The CDR3 runs to 14 residues. CDR3: CASTPGTAGNTIYF. CDR3 in DNA: TGTGCCAGTACCCCCGGGACAGCAGGAAACACCATATATTTT.

This chain connects TRBV6-2 or TRBV6-3 to TRBJ2-3; 10 nucleotides align to TRBD2. Losses at the gene ends were 5 bases for V and 6 bases for J; bases not matched to a gene: 11. The CDR3 length is 16 residues. Germline values: CDR1 MNHEY, CDR2 SVGEGT. The CDR3 is CASSRPGVAGGDTQYF. In nucleotides, the CDR3 is TGTGCCAGCAGTCGCCCGGGGGTAGCGGGGGGTGATACGCAGTATTTT.

The chain is built from TRBV4-1 and TRBJ2-1, with TRBD1 matching over 9 bases. In germline, CDR1 is MGHRA, CDR2 YSYEKL. V trimming: 0 bases; J trimming: 9 bases; junction bases outside the gene matches: 3. The CDR3 sequence is 14 residues long. CDR3 DNA: TGCGCCAGCAGCCAAGATGGGGACAGGGTTGAGCAGTTCTTC. Residues: CASSQDGDRVEQFF.

This rearrangement joins TRBV27 to TRBJ1-5; a possible D gene is TRBD1 (5 bases). Trimming pared 3 bases from V and 4 bases from J, leaving 13 bases between. The length of the CDR3 is 15 residues. Germline V gives CDR1 MNHEY, CDR2 SMNVEV (reference sequence). The chain's CDR3 is CASSFGHSGNQPQHF. DNA of the CDR3: TGTGCCAGCAGTTTTGGACACTCAGGGAATCAGCCCCAGCATTTT.

The V call is TRBV2, the J call TRBJ1-1; D is perhaps TRBD1 (6 bases). The germline V gene encodes CDR1 SNHLY and CDR2 FYNNEI. The CDR3 spans 16 residues. V was cut by 5 bases and J by 1 base, with 17 bases left in between. The CDR3, as DNA: TGTGCCAGCAGTCACACACAGGGCCGGGGGAACACTGAAGCTTTCTTT. Translation: CASSHTQGRGNTEAFF.

This clone has just one count. This chain connects TRBV19 to TRBJ1-1, with no clear D. V was clipped by 6 bases and J by 1 base, with 15 bases between them. This CDR3 has 15 amino acids. Looked up from germline, CDR1 is LNHDA and CDR2 is SQIVND (reference sequence). CDR3 region: CASSELSTGNTEAFF. CDR3 DNA sequence: TGTGCCAGTAGCGAACTTTCGACGGGGAACACTGAAGCTTTCTTT. Variable domain in full (rest from reference TRBV19 and TRBJ1-1): DGGITQSPKYLFRKEGQNVTLSCEQNLNHDAMYWYRQDPGQGLRLIYYSQIVNDFQKGDIAEGYSVSREKKESFPLTVTSAQKNPTAFYLCASSELSTGNTEAFFGQGTRLTVV.

The rearrangement joins TRBV6-5 to TRBJ2-6, with D perhaps TRBD1 (6 bases). The CDR3 runs 14 residues. With 6 bases removed from V and 7 bases from J, the gap between germline ends came to 13 bases. Germline V lookup: CDR1 MNHEY, CDR2 SVGAGI. Here the CDR3 reads CASRTSTGANVLTF. CDR3 DNA: TGTGCCAGCAGAACCTCGACAGGCGCCAACGTCCTGACTTTC.

The table lists this clone with a count of one. This sequence joins TRBV30 and TRBJ1-1; TRBD1 is a possible D gene (6 bases). The germline V gene encodes CDR1 GTSNPN and CDR2 SVGIG (reference sequence). V lost 3 bases, J lost 6 bases, and 14 bases lay in between. This CDR3 is built from 13 residues. CDR3 bases: TGTGCCTGGAGGGAGCAGGGGTGGTCTGAAGCTTTCTTT. Translating it yields CAWREQGWSEAFF.

This clone occurred once. The chain employs TRBV3-1 (or the pseudogene TRBV3-2) and TRBJ1-2, with D tentatively TRBD1 (5 bases). Trimming took 0 bases from V and 6 from J, leaving 14 bases between them. CDR3 length: 15 residues. CDR1 is LGHDT, CDR2 YNNKEL, per germline (reference sequence). Here the CDR3 DNA reads TGTGCCAGCAGCCAAGAAAGGGGTGGAATAAATGGCTACACCTTC. Its translation: CASSQERGGINGYTF.

The rearrangement uses TRBV9 and TRBJ1-4, with 7 bases that match TRBD1. The germline V gene encodes CDR1 SGDLS and CDR2 YYNGEE. Trimming cost V 3 bases and J 4 bases; bases outside gene matches: 9. CDR3 length equals 16 residues. CDR3: CASSAGQAPFNEKLFF. The CDR3 nucleotides are TGTGCCAGCAGCGCCGGACAGGCACCTTTTAATGAAAAACTGTTTTTT.

The chain couples TRBV5-1 to TRBJ2-5; D perhaps matches TRBD1 (6 bases). Germline V gene lookup returns CDR1 SGHRS and CDR2 YFSETQ. With 5 bases removed from V and 4 bases from J, the gap between germline ends came to 12 bases. There are 13 residues in the CDR3. The CDR3 protein is CASRVQGRETQYF. In DNA form, the CDR3 reads TGCGCCAGCAGGGTACAGGGAAGAGAGACCCAGTACTTC. Looking up the rest from reference TRBV5-1 and TRBJ2-5 gives the full variable domain: KAGVTQTPRYLIKTRGQQVTLSCSPISGHRSVSWYQQTPGQGLQFLFEYFSETQRNKGNFPGRFSGRQFSNSRSEMNVSTLELGDSALYLCASRVQGRETQYFGPGTRLLVL.

The rearrangement links TRBV28 to TRBJ1-2; D may be TRBD1 (6 bases). The germline V gene has CDR1 MDHEN and CDR2 SYDVKM. The CDR3 runs 12 residues. Trimming removed 7 bases at V and 6 bases at J, with 12 bases between. CDR3 DNA sequence: TGTGCCAGCATCGAACAGGGTGATGGCTACACCTTC. This encodes CASIEQGDGYTF.